This T cell receptor (beta chain) was sequenced during a study of T-cell memory formation after mild COVID-19. The germline V and J ends were trimmed by 4 bases and 0 bases, with 12 bases remaining between them. The length of the CDR3 is 14 residues. Looked up from germline, CDR1 is SQVTM and CDR2 is ANQGSEA. TCRdb redid the calling of the 5' RACE reads with MiXCR, one entry per CDR3 protein. The data contain fewer than 650,000 distinct CDR3 sequences, around a sixth of them singletons. The chain employs TRBV29-1 and TRBJ1-1; possible D gene TRBD1, 5 bases. This sequence was found in an adult woman who had mild COVID-19 (a few samples of this study predate the infection). Cell type and time point are not known. Sequences were obtained from PBMCs or a T cell subset sorted from them (not recorded which). CDR3 in DNA: TGCAGCGTTGCGGGGGATCGCGTGAACACTGAAGCTTTCTTT. The encoded protein is CSVAGDRVNTEAFF.